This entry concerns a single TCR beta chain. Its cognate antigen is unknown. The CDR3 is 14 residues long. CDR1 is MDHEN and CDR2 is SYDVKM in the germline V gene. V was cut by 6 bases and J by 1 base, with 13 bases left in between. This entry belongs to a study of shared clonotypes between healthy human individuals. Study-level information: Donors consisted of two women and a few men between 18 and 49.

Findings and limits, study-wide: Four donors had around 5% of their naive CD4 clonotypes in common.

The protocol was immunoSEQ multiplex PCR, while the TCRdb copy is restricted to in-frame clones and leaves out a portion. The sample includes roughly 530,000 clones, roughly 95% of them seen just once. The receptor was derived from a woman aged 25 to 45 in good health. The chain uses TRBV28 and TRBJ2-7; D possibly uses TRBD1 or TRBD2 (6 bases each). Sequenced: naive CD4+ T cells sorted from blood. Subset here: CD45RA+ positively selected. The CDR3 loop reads CASRPSGASYEQYF. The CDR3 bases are TGTGCCAGCAGGCCCTCGGGGGCTTCCTACGAGCAGTACTTC.